Listed below are T cell receptor beta chains from one sample, sequenced in a study of human T cells and chemical hapten exposure. TCRdb reprocessed the RACE reads with MiXCR, giving one entry per CDR3 protein. The sample lists 300,000 to 450,000 distinct CDR3 sequences; roughly 5% were seen once. The specimen was whole blood, collected in connection with sensitization to the hapten diphenylcyclopropenone (DPC). The source is a woman between 50 and 59 years old with alopecia areata. Some clones in this sample may be carry-over from other donors' samples. Both conserved end residues are trimmed from each CDR3. The D gene is left open where the match is weak. Size values are once, few and many counts, or a class for expanded clones, and some rows have none.

v_call	j_call	clone_size	d_call	cdr3_aa
TRBV6-5	TRBJ1-1	many	-	ASSYKGLNTEAF
TRBV7-3	TRBJ2-2	many	-	ASTPHREAGELF
TRBV5-1	TRBJ1-3	few	-	ASSLGQVTFGNTIY
TRBV28	TRBJ2-3	many	-	ASSLDGPRQY
TRBV20-1	TRBJ1-2	many	-	SARERGRASYT
TRBV15	TRBJ2-1	-	TRBD2	ATSRGGGDYNEQF
TRBV5-1	TRBJ2-5	-	-	ASSLADKKETQY
TRBV2	TRBJ1-2	few	-	ATSQGLGYGYT
TRBV6-4	TRBJ2-1	many	-	ASSDSSFGNEQF
TRBV20-1	TRBJ1-1	many	TRBD1	SALRTGRTEAF
TRBV20-1	TRBJ2-7	many	TRBD2	SANAWTSGSLEQY